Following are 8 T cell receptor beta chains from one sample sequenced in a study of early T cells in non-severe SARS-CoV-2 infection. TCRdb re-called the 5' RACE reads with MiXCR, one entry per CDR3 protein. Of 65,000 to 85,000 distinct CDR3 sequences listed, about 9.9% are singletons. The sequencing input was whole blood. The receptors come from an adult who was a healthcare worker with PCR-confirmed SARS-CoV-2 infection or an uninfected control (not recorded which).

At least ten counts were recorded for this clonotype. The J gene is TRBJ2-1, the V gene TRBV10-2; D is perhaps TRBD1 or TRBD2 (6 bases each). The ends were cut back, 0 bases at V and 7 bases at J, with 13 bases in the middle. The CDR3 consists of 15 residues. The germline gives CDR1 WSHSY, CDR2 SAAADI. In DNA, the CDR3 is TGCGCCAGCAGTGAGTCTCGGGGGCGAGGTAATGAGCAGTTCTTC. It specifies CASSESRGRGNEQFF.

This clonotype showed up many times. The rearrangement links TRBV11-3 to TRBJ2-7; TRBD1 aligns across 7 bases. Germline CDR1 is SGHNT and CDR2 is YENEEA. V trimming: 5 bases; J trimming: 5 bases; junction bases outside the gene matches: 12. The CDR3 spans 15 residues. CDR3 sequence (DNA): TGTGCCAGCAGCAGAGGGGGCGATCCGGAGGACGAGCAGTACTTC. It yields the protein CASSRGGDPEDEQYF.

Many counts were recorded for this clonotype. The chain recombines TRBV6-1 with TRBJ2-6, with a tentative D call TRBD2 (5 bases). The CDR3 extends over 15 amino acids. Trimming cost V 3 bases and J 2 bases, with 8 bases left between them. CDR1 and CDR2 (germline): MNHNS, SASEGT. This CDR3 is CASSEEVAGANVLTF. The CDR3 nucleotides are TGTGCCAGCAGTGAGGAGGTGGCTGGGGCCAACGTCCTGACTTTC.

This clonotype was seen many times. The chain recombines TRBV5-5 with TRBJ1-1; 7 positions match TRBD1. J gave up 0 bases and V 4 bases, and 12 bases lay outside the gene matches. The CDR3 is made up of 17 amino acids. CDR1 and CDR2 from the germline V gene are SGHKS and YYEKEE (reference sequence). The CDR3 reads CASSQPGQLTMNTEAFF. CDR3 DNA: TGTGCCAGCAGCCAACCGGGACAGCTCACTATGAACACTGAAGCTTTCTTT.

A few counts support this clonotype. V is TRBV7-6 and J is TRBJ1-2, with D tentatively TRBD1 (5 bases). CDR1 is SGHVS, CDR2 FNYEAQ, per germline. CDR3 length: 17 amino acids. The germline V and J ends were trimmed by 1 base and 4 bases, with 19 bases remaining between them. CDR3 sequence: CASSLEPEGGQGYGYTF. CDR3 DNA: TGTGCCAGCAGCTTAGAACCCGAGGGAGGGCAGGGCTATGGCTACACCTTC.

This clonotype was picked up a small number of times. In DNA, the CDR3 is TGTGCCAGCAGTGCGCCCCCGGGAGAGCAGTACTTC. Translating gives CASSAPPGEQYF. V is TRBV28 and J is TRBJ2-7; TRBD2 might be the D (5 bases). V lost 5 bases, J lost 7 bases, and 12 bases lay in between. CDR1 and CDR2 from the germline V gene are MDHEN and SYDVKM. This CDR3 has 12 amino acids.

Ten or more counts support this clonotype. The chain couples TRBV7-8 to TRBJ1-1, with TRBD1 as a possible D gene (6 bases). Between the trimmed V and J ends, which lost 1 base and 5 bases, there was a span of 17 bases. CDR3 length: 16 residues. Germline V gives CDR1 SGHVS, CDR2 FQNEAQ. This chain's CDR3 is CASSLVGGRRRTEAFF. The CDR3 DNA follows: TGTGCCAGCAGCTTAGTAGGGGGGAGGAGGAGGACTGAAGCTTTCTTT.

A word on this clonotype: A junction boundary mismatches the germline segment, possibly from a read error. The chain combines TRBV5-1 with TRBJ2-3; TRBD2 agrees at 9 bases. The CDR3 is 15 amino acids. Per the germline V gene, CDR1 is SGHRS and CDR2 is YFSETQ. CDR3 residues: CASSFTGTSKDTQYF. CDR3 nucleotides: TGCGCCAGCAGCTTCACCGGGACTAGCAAAGATACGCAGTATTTT.